Sample share makes the clone carrying this TCR beta chain medium-sized (0.01 to 0.1%). Assay used: immunoSEQ multiplex PCR; TCRdb lists only in-frame clones, some missing. The sample has under 1,500 clones, less than 30% seen once. This record belongs to a study of T cells in localized non-small cell lung cancer. The source material was normal lung tissue next to the tumor, sampled before any cancer treatment. This receptor was taken from a male donor at least 60 years old with stage III squamous cell lung carcinoma.

The CDR3 here is CASSPQRGMNTEAFF. The CDR3, as DNA: TGTGCCAGCAGCCCCCAGCGAGGGATGAACACTGAAGCTTTCTTT. The chain uses TRBV11-3 and TRBJ1-1; D unresolved. The V and J ends lost 5 bases and 0 bases respectively, with 13 bases between them. CDR1 is SGHNT and CDR2 is YENEEA in the germline V gene. The CDR3 is made up of 15 amino acids.